Given below is one T cell receptor beta chain in context. In the original workflow: Quantification of nucleated cells was approximated via reference gene primer amplification. Only in-frame clones appear in the TCRdb table, and some are missing; sequencing was by immunoSEQ multiplex PCR. The V and J calls and the clone size are those of that table, but D and trimming were determined from the DNA. The data contain about 61,000 clones, about 78% of them singletons. The source of the sample is a study of blood T cell repertoires in COVID-19. The wider study: Acute and convalescent COVID-19 samples came from the United States, Italy and Spain. T cells, B-cell-depleted T cells, or PBMCs supplied cDNA or gDNA.

Germline CDR1 and CDR2: SGHNT and YENEEA. The CDR3 is 15 residues long. V lost 5 bases and J 1 base, leaving 14 bases between the germline ends. The receptor was derived from a man at least 80 years old with active or convalescent COVID-19. The sample taken for sequencing was peripheral blood. This rearrangement joins TRBV11-3 to TRBJ2-5, with no clear D. The chain's CDR3 is CASSPSGRAQETQYF. DNA for the CDR3: TGTGCCAGCAGCCCTAGTGGCAGAGCCCAAGAGACCCAGTACTTC.